This T cell receptor beta chain derives from a study of siplizumab effects on memory and regulatory T cells. The study, taken as a whole, reports: Naive T cell populations appeared to exhibit greater diversity than memory cells and appeared to be major alloresponse contributors. The alloreactive clones that mapped to unstimulated subsets made up only a minor fraction. Significantly reduced by siplizumab was the cumulative frequency of alloreactive sequences, namely those traceable to unstimulated CD4+ memory cells. A mean of about 72% of mappable alloreactive CD4+ clones were Treg-derived with siplizumab, compared with 26.9% in controls.

This CDR3 spans 13 amino acids. CDR1 and CDR2 from the germline V gene are LGHNA and YNFKEQ. With V trimmed by 4 bases and J by 7 bases, 3 bases remained unmatched. Turning to this clone: The antigen remains unidentified.

TCRdb's copy holds only in-frame clones and misses some; the assay was immunoSEQ multiplex PCR. The sample contains more than 95,000 clones, 93% of which appear only once. The rearrangement uses TRBV4-2 and TRBJ1-4; 7 bases line up with TRBD1. Material for sequencing was Tregs sorted from blood. The receptor comes from a human donor in good health. The CDR3 coding sequence is TGTGCCAGCAGCCGGGACAGTGGTGAAAAACTGTTTTTT. It is translated as CASSRDSGEKLFF.